This T cell receptor beta chain was recorded in a study of blood T cells in healthy people across ages. Combining a sample-barcoded 5' primer with a J-beta primer mix, a second PCR ran for about 7 to 12 cycles. TCRdb reprocessed the 5' RACE reads via MiXCR and lists one record per CDR3 protein. The repertoire has more than 650,000 distinct CDR3 sequences, under 30% of them found once; the top ten carry about 3%. Looked up from germline, CDR1 is SNHLY and CDR2 is FYNNEI. With 0 bases removed from V and 3 bases from J, the gap between germline ends came to 13 bases. CDR3 length: 16 amino acids. A word on this clonotype: The target antigen is unknown.

Study findings and constraints: Among long-lived donors, naive CD4+ cells were more numerous and diversity higher than in aged donors.

This sample also appeared in a second study, on T cells of mothers and their children.

The rearrangement uses TRBV2 and TRBJ2-3; possibly TRBD1 for D (6 bases). Sequencing was carried out using blood. This clonotype originated in a boy aged 5-17 years in good health. As DNA, the CDR3 is TGTGCCAGCAGTGAAGCAATTGGGGGCGAGACAGATACGCAGTATTTT. Protein: CASSEAIGGETDTQYF.